This TCR beta chain stems from a study of blood T cell repertoires in COVID-19. Study summary: Acute and convalescent COVID-19 specimens originated in the United States, Italy and Spain. T cells, B-cell-depleted T cells, or PBMCs supplied cDNA or gDNA.

Trimming took off 3 bases at V and 12 bases at J, with 15 bases between the two ends. The CDR3 is 13 amino acids. Looked up from germline, CDR1 is SNHLY and CDR2 is FYNNEI. Clones were read by immunoSEQ multiplex PCR, and TCRdb kept only the in-frame ones, dropping some. Of about half a million clones in the sample, approximately 86% are singletons; the top ten hold approximately 8.3%. The receptor's source is a woman aged 55 to 70 who had recovered from COVID-19. The chain uses TRBV2 and TRBJ2-1; D may be TRBD1 (5 bases). Material: PBMCs or T cells enriched from blood (not recorded which). CDR3 amino acids: CASSDDRWGRQFF. DNA of the CDR3: TGTGCCAGCAGTGACGACCGTTGGGGCAGGCAGTTCTTC. Supplemented by reference TRBV2 and TRBJ2-1, the full variable domain reads EPEVTQTPSHQVTQMGQEVILRCVPISNHLYFYWYRQILGQKVEFLVSFYNNEISEKSEIFDDQFSVERPDGSNFTLKIRSTKLEDSAMYFCASSDDRWGRQFFGPGTRLTVL.